The entry that follows covers one T cell receptor beta chain sequence. This specimen comes from a study of T cell changes during pregnancy in multiple sclerosis. The V and J ends lost 4 bases and 1 base, in that order; junction bases with no gene match: 0. Germline CDR1 and CDR2: WSHSY and SAAADI. CDR3 size: 14 residues. TCRdb's table, derived via immunoSEQ multiplex PCR, lists solely in-frame clones and lacks some. Here the sample spans about 64,000 clones, roughly 89% being singletons. Sequences were derived from peripheral blood, sampled in the second trimester of pregnancy. The TCR comes from a female donor with multiple sclerosis, enrolled in a pregnancy study. The rearrangement joins TRBV10-2 to TRBJ2-2, with 7 nucleotides matching TRBD2. CDR3 region: CASSASGNTGELFF. CDR3 in DNA: TGCGCCAGCAGTGCTAGCGGGAACACCGGGGAGCTGTTTTTT.